This is a list of T cell receptor beta chains from one sample in a study of control samples from healthy donors and cancer patients. Libraries were prepared by immunoSEQ multiplex PCR; TCRdb keeps only in-frame clonotypes and omits some of them. Of about 97,000 clones listed, 85% to 90% are singletons. The specimen was blood. Source of these receptors: a young man in good health. CDR3s include the opening cysteine and the closing phenylalanine or tryptophan. The order of the fields is clone size, CDR3 length, V gene, J gene, D gene, CDR3 DNA, CDR3 protein. A D gene is named only where the DNA matches it firmly. Where a row states a size, it is once, few, many or the class of an expanded clone; other rows omit it.

>once|13|TRBV19|TRBJ2-7|.
TGTGCCAGTAAGAAGGGTGGATCCTACGAGCAGTACTTC
CASKKGGSYEQYF
>.|15|TRBV7-8|TRBJ2-1|TRBD2
TGTGCCAGCAGCCCCCTGTTAGCGGGGACCAATGAGCAGTTCTTC
CASSPLLAGTNEQFF
>.|14|TRBV25-1|TRBJ2-1|.
TGTGCCAGCAGTGAACCCGGAGGGGGCAATGAGCAGTTCTTC
CASSEPGGGNEQFF
>.|15|TRBV11-1|TRBJ2-3|.
TGTGCCAGCAGCTTCCGGCGGGGGCGTACAGATACGCAGTATTTT
CASSFRRGRTDTQYF
>.|15|TRBV14|TRBJ1-1|.
TGTGCCAGCAGCCCGTTACAGGTCCTGAACACTGAAGCTTTCTTT
CASSPLQVLNTEAFF
>.|14|TRBV9|TRBJ1-1|.
TGTGCCAGCAGCGTTCGAAGAGAGAACACTGAAGCTTTCTTT
CASSVRRENTEAFF
>.|14|TRBV7-9|TRBJ1-4|.
TGTGCCAGCAGCTTCCAGCAGGGGCTTGAAAAACTGTTTTTT
CASSFQQGLEKLFF
>.|18|TRBV4-3|TRBJ2-6|TRBD1
TGCGCCAGCAGCGGCCGGGACAGGGAGGGGTTGGGGGCCAACGTCCTGACTTTC
CASSGRDREGLGANVLTF
>once|14|TRBV4-1|TRBJ1-2|TRBD1
TGCGCCAGCAGCCCTAACAGGGGGAACTATGGCTACACCTTC
CASSPNRGNYGYTF
>.|17|TRBV25-1|TRBJ2-1|.
TGTGCCAGCAGTGAATACGGGAGAGAGGGGCCCTACAATGAGCAGTTCTTC
CASSEYGREGPYNEQFF
>.|13|TRBV7-2|TRBJ1-1|.
TGTGCCAGCAGCCCTAACGAGAAACTTGAAGCTTTCTTT
CASSPNEKLEAFF
>.|15|TRBV30|TRBJ1-3|.
TGTGCCTGGAGTGTACGTTCAGGGAAAATCAACACCATATATTTT
CAWSVRSGKINTIYF
>.|13|TRBV7-2|TRBJ2-7|.
TGTGCCAGCAGCTCGACCGGGCCCTACGAGCAGTACTTC
CASSSTGPYEQYF
>.|16|TRBV15|TRBJ2-4|.
TGTGCCACCAGCAGTGGCGTCGCCAAGGCTTTGAACATTCAGTACTTC
CATSSGVAKALNIQYF
>.|14|TRBV12-5|TRBJ2-1|.
TGTGCTAGTGGCCCTAACACACCGCCGAATGAGCAGTTCTTC
CASGPNTPPNEQFF
>.|13|TRBV2|TRBJ2-7|.
TGTGCCAGCAGGGGTAGGACTCTCTACGAGCAGTACTTC
CASRGRTLYEQYF
>few|15|TRBV5-4|TRBJ2-1|.
TGTGCCAGCAGCTTGGTCACTATTACCTACAATGAGCAGTTCTTC
CASSLVTITYNEQFF
>.|13|TRBV5-1|TRBJ2-5|.
TGCGCCAGCAGCCCAAGAGACGGAGAGACCCAGTACTTC
CASSPRDGETQYF
>.|14|TRBV7-2|TRBJ2-3|.
TGTGCCAGCAGCTTAGATCGATACACAGATACACAGTATTTT
CASSLDRYTDTQYF
>.|14|TRBV28|TRBJ2-7|.
TGTGCCAGCAGTCTGCCCCCGGGGGCTTACGAGCAGTACTTC
CASSLPPGAYEQYF
>.|17|TRBV9|TRBJ2-2|TRBD2
TGTGCCAGCAGCGTAGGTTCCCAGCGGGGGGGCACCGGGGAGCTGTTTTTT
CASSVGSQRGGTGELFF
>.|15|TRBV9|TRBJ2-5|.
TGTGCCAGCAGCGTAGCCGGGAGTGGAGGAGAGACCCAGTACTTC
CASSVAGSGGETQYF
>.|16|TRBV5-6|TRBJ1-1|TRBD1
TGTGCCAGCAGCCCGGTGGGGACAGGGAAGAACACTGAAGCTTTCTTT
CASSPVGTGKNTEAFF
>.|17|TRBV4-1|TRBJ2-1|TRBD2
TGCGCCAGCAGCCGCGGACTAGCTTTAAGTTCCTACAATGAGCAGTTCTTC
CASSRGLALSSYNEQFF
>.|17|TRBV30|TRBJ1-5|.
TGTGCCTGGAGTCCATCCCGCGGGGATTGGAGCAATCAGCCCCAGCATTTT
CAWSPSRGDWSNQPQHF
>.|15|TRBV15|TRBJ1-6|TRBD1
TGTGCCACCAGCATCGGACAGGGACTCAATTCACCCCTCCACTTT
CATSIGQGLNSPLHF
>.|13|TRBV6-5|TRBJ1-1|.
TGTGCCAGCAGTCCGGTAGTACTCCGTGAAGCTTTCTTT
CASSPVVLREAFF